This is a list of T cell receptor beta chains from one sample in a study of CD8+CD57+ T cells in acquired aplastic anemia. TCRdb passed the reads through MiXCR, listing each CDR3 protein once. The sample records hundreds of thousands of distinct CDR3 sequences, about 80% being singletons. Sequencing input: sorted CD4+, CD8+, or CD8+CD57+ T cells (not recorded which) from PBMCs. These receptors all stem from a human donor with aplastic anemia. Both conserved end residues are part of each CDR3. Fields, in order: V gene, J gene, CDR3 protein.

V: TRBV7-9
J: TRBJ1-5
CDR3: CASSSTGTPYEQYHF

V: TRBV9
J: TRBJ2-1
CDR3: CASGATGINQYLVF

V: TRBV2
J: TRBJ2-1
CDR3: CASSDGLAGSQFF

V: TRBV2
J: TRBJ2-1
CDR3: CASSFERGGGRDAQFF

V: TRBV5-6
J: TRBJ2-1
CDR3: CASSLVRGGTSSYNEQFF

V: TRBV11-2
J: TRBJ1-2
CDR3: CASSAGNGYGYTF

V: TRBV24-1
J: TRBJ1-2
CDR3: CATLPANYGYTF

V: TRBV7-8
J: TRBJ2-1
CDR3: CASSLEGGPGRQEQFF

V: TRBV2
J: TRBJ2-5
CDR3: CASSEWYSNQPQYF

V: TRBV11-3
J: TRBJ2-3
CDR3: CASSVDSATQYF

V: TRBV5-1
J: TRBJ1-2
CDR3: CASSLKTDRYVYGYTF

V: TRBV7-9
J: TRBJ1-2
CDR3: CASSFGRRGGYDDTF

V: TRBV7-8
J: TRBJ2-1
CDR3: CASSPSTGASYEQFF

V: TRBV7-7
J: TRBJ1-2
CDR3: CASSSSSELRAVLYTF

V: TRBV7-2
J: TRBJ2-7
CDR3: CASSFLTGTYEQYF

V: TRBV7-9
J: TRBJ2-3
CDR3: CASSYEGRDTHYF

V: TRBV19
J: TRBJ1-5
CDR3: CASSGPGNQPQHF

V: TRBV11-3
J: TRBJ1-2
CDR3: CASSLDRTGTAYGYTF

V: TRBV7-8
J: TRBJ2-3
CDR3: CASSLAGGRDTKYYF

V: TRBV7-9
J: TRBJ2-3
CDR3: CASGVGGTDTQDF

V: TRBV2
J: TRBJ2-7
CDR3: CASSRLAGYSNEQYF

V: TRBV19
J: TRBJ1-6
CDR3: CASSWGQALETLHF